Detailed here is one T cell receptor (beta chain). This sample was included in a study of cytomegalovirus exposure and HLA in healthy donors. Both 60 Vbeta primers and 13 Jbeta primers went into the PCR. Sequenced by immunoSEQ multiplex PCR; TCRdb stores in-frame clones only, minus some. The sample yields 70,000 to 100,000 clones, approximately 60% seen once. The source is a woman in her forties or fifties in good health and CMV-seropositive. Sequencing used PBMCs.

In nucleotides, the CDR3 is TGTGCCAGCTCACCAAATGACAGGGTGGTCAATCAGCCCCAGCATTTT. Translated: CASSPNDRVVNQPQHF. The chain joins TRBV18 to TRBJ1-5; 7 bases map to TRBD1. The length of the CDR3 is 16 residues. In germline, CDR1 is KGHSH, CDR2 LQKENI. Germline trimming cut 2 bases from V and 3 bases from J; bases unmatched to any gene: 7.